Reported below is one T cell receptor beta chain. The sample originates from a study of cytomegalovirus exposure and HLA in healthy donors. The CDR3 runs 19 residues. Germline V gives CDR1 MNHEY, CDR2 SMNVEV (reference sequence). J gave up 1 base and V 6 bases, and 14 bases lay outside the gene matches. Vbeta (60) and Jbeta (13) primers were used in the PCR. Produced via immunoSEQ multiplex PCR; TCRdb's table is partial and in-frame only. The sample's table shows around 200,000 clones. The clonotype originates from a woman in her late teens or twenties in good health and CMV-seropositive. The sequenced sample was PBMCs. This chain links TRBV27 with TRBJ1-5, with TRBD1 identical over 11 bases. The CDR3 coding sequence is TGTGCCAGCAGGAGCTCCGGGACAGGGGGGATGAGAAGCAATCAGCCCCAGCATTTT. This translates into CASRSSGTGGMRSNQPQHF.